This T cell receptor beta chain was sequenced during a study of OX40 agonist ivuxolimab in advanced cancers. The wider study: The diagnoses of dose-escalation patients were hepatocellular carcinoma, melanoma, renal cell or head and neck cancer.

Patients were ruled out by autoimmune disease history or systemic immunosuppression. Germline V CDR1 and CDR2: MNHEY, SMNVEV (reference sequence). V lost 6 bases and J 5 bases, leaving 11 bases between the germline ends. The CDR3 contains 14 residues. Produced via immunoSEQ multiplex PCR; TCRdb's table is partial and in-frame only. The sample consists of 75,000 to 100,000 clones, more than 80% of them appearing once. This TCR was recovered from an adult with an advanced solid tumor such as melanoma, head and neck, liver or kidney cancer. The sample consisted of CD4+ or CD8+ T cells sorted from blood, taken in a trial of the OX40 agonist ivuxolimab. V is TRBV27 and J is TRBJ1-6, with D tentatively TRBD1 (5 bases). The CDR3 nucleotides are TGTGCCAGCAGCCTCGGAGGGGATAATTCACCCCTCCACTTT. Its translation: CASSLGGDNSPLHF.